What follows is one T cell receptor beta chain and its context. The CDR3 extends over 14 amino acids. V was clipped by 3 bases and J by 8 bases, with 17 bases between them. Germline assignment: CDR1 SGDLS and CDR2 YYNGEE. The source of the sample is a study of PD-1 blockade in classical Hodgkin lymphoma. TCRdb keeps only in-frame clones here, not all; method: immunoSEQ multiplex PCR. This repertoire shows fewer than 35,000 clones, 90% to 95% found once; its top ten account for approximately 0.3%. This sample's time point: cycle 4 day 1 (C4D1), after five to seven weeks of nivolumab. Brentuximab vedotin exposure varied, and every patient relapsed after autologous stem cell transplantation. It was by magnetic negative selection that CD4+ T cells were purified from thawed PBMCs.

Sequenced here: CD4+ T cells from blood, sampled before the fourth cycle of nivolumab. This rearrangement joins TRBV9 to TRBJ1-2; no clear D gene. This TCR came from a human donor with classical Hodgkin lymphoma. The CDR3 DNA follows: TGTGCCAGCAGCGCGAACTCGGGAGGGTTGGGCTACACCTTC. It translates to CASSANSGGLGYTF.